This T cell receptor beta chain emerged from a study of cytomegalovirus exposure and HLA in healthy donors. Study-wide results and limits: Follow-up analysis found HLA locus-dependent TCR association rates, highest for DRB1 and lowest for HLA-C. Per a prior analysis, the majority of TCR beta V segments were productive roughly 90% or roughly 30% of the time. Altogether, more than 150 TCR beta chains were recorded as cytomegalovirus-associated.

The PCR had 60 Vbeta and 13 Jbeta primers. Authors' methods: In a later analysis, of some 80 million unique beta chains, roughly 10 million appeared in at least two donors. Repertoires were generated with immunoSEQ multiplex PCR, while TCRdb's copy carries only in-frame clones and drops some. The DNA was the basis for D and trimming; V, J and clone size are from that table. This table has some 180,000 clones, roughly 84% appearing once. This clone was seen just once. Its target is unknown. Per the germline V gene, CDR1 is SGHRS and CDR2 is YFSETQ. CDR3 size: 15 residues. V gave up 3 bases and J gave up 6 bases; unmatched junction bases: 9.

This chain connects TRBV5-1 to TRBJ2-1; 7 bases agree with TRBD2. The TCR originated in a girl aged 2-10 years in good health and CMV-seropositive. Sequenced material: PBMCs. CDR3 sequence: CASSYSGVGGNEQFF. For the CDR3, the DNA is TGCGCCAGCAGCTACAGCGGGGTTGGGGGCAATGAGCAGTTCTTC. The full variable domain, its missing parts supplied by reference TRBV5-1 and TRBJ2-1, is KAGVTQTPRYLIKTRGQQVTLSCSPISGHRSVSWYQQTPGQGLQFLFEYFSETQRNKGNFPGRFSGRQFSNSRSEMNVSTLELGDSALYLCASSYSGVGGNEQFFGPGTRLTVL.